The rows below give T cell receptor beta chains drawn from one sample of a study of beta chain features in type 1 diabetes. Only in-frame clones appear in the TCRdb table, and some are missing; sequencing was by immunoSEQ multiplex PCR. The data hold hundreds of thousands of clones, with around 16% observed a single time. The sequencing sample was made of naive CD4+ T cells from blood. The receptors stem from a man between 18 and 29 years old with type 1 diabetes. Each CDR3 is given with its conserved first and last residue. A D gene is named only where the DNA matches it firmly. Some rows mark clone size as missing; the rest say once, few, many or name a class of expanded clone.

j_call clone_size v_call d_call cdr3_nt cdr3_aa
TRBJ2-1 - TRBV28 TRBD1 TGTGCCAGCAGTGACGGGGACAGAGGGCAGTTCTTC CASSDGDRGQFF
TRBJ2-3 - TRBV7-2 TRBD2 TGTGCCAGCAGGGCGGGGGGGACTAGGCAGTATTTT CASRAGGTRQYF
TRBJ2-1 few TRBV19 TRBD2 TGTGCCAGTAGTAGGAGACTAGCGGGCTCCTACAATGAGCAGTTCTTC CASSRRLAGSYNEQFF
TRBJ2-7 - TRBV9 - TGTGCCAGCAGCGTAGGAATGGGGGGACAGTCCTACGAGCAGTACTTC CASSVGMGGQSYEQYF
TRBJ2-3 few TRBV7-2 - TGTGCCAGCAGCTCCGGGACTCGAGATACGCAGTATTTT CASSSGTRDTQYF
TRBJ2-5 - TRBV18 - TGTGCCAGCTCACCACCGACACCGGTGGAGACCCAGTACTTC CASSPPTPVETQYF
TRBJ1-6 - TRBV7-2 TRBD1 TGTGCCAGCAGCTTATCAGGGGGTAATTCACCCCTCCACTTT CASSLSGGNSPLHF
TRBJ2-5 - TRBV7-2 - TGTGCCAGCAGCTTACCGAACTCCGGAGAGACCCAGTACTTC CASSLPNSGETQYF
TRBJ2-7 - TRBV18 - TGTGCCAGCTCACCGCGAAACTCCGGGACACCTGCCTACGAGCAGTACTTC CASSPRNSGTPAYEQYF
TRBJ2-1 few TRBV5-4 - TGTGCCAGCAGCACGGGACAGGTCTTGTGGGAGGGGGGCAATGAGCAGTTCTTC CASSTGQVLWEGGNEQFF
TRBJ1-4 - TRBV27 - TGTGCCAGCAGTGCCTGGACAGCTCTTAATGAAAAACTGTTTTTT CASSAWTALNEKLFF
TRBJ1-2 - TRBV10-3 - TGTGCCATCAGCCCACAGGGTGATGGCTACACCTTC CAISPQGDGYTF
TRBJ1-1 few TRBV19 TRBD1 TGTGCCAGTCGACAGGGCGTAGCTTTCTTT CASRQGVAFF
TRBJ1-1 few TRBV4-3 - TGCGCCAGCAGCCAAGTAACGGGAGGAGGTCCCGAAGCTTTCTTT CASSQVTGGGPEAFF
TRBJ2-1 many TRBV7-9 - TGTGCCAGCAGCCGCCCTGGGACTCCCAGTGAGCAGTTCTTC CASSRPGTPSEQFF
TRBJ1-4 - TRBV6-5 - TGTGCCAGCAGTCCGCCCGGTACAACTAATGAAAAACTGTTTTTT CASSPPGTTNEKLFF
TRBJ1-3 few TRBV30 - TGTGCCTGGAGTGTTAGTGGAAACACCATATATTTT CAWSVSGNTIYF
TRBJ1-2 few TRBV20-1 - TGCAGTGCTAGGGAGAACTATGGCTACACCTTC CSARENYGYTF
TRBJ1-1 few TRBV6-5 - TGTGCCAGCAGGACGGACACAGTCTTGAACACTGAAGCTTTCTTT CASRTDTVLNTEAFF
TRBJ1-1 - TRBV19 - TGTGCCACCAGCAACGGGTACACTGAAGCTTTCTTT CATSNGYTEAFF
TRBJ2-1 - TRBV2 TRBD2 TGTGCCAGCAGTTTCCAGACTAGCGGAGATGGACGGCGGTTCTTC CASSFQTSGDGRRFF
TRBJ1-2 - TRBV7-9 - TGTGCCAGCAGCCTACAGGGTGAGGACTATGGCTACACCTTC CASSLQGEDYGYTF
TRBJ1-5 few TRBV7-9 TRBD1 TGTGCCTCCTCGACAGGGGATCAGCCCCAGCATTTT CASSTGDQPQHF
TRBJ2-3 - TRBV7-8 TRBD1 TGTGCCAGCAGCTTGGGGACAGCACTTTCCACAGATACGCAGTATTTT CASSLGTALSTDTQYF
TRBJ2-6 - TRBV18 - TGTGCCAGCTCAATCTTTAGAGGTACCTCTGGGGCCAACGTCCTGACTTTC CASSIFRGTSGANVLTF
TRBJ2-7 - TRBV11-2 - TGTGCCAGCAGCTTTCTCGGGAGTCCGTACGAGCAGTACTTC CASSFLGSPYEQYF
TRBJ2-7 - TRBV29-1 TRBD1 TGCAGCGCTACCGGGACAGGGGGCTACGAGCAGTACTTC CSATGTGGYEQYF
TRBJ1-4 few TRBV6-6 - TGTGCCAGCAGCACAGGTGCCCGGCTGTTTTTT CASSTGARLFF
TRBJ2-1 - TRBV4-2 TRBD2 TGTGCCAGCAGCCAGGCCGGGACTAGCGGGAGCAATGAGCAGTTCTTC CASSQAGTSGSNEQFF
TRBJ2-1 - TRBV6-5 TRBD1 TGTGCCAGCACTCCACAGGGGAATTCCTACAATGAGCAGTTCTTC CASTPQGNSYNEQFF
TRBJ2-7 few TRBV4-3 TRBD1 TGCGCCAGCAGCCAAGATCACGGACAGGGGCGACTCTTTGGGCAGTACTTC CASSQDHGQGRLFGQYF
TRBJ1-2 - TRBV28 TRBD1 TGTGCCAGCAGTGCAGCAGGGGGCTCCCACTATGGCTACACCTTC CASSAAGGSHYGYTF
TRBJ2-2 - TRBV30 - TGTGCCTGGAGTGTAAATTCAGGCACCGGGGAGCTGTTTTTT CAWSVNSGTGELFF
TRBJ2-3 - TRBV19 - TGTGCCAGTAGTATAGCTGGCCCAGATACGCAGTATTTT CASSIAGPDTQYF
TRBJ2-2 - TRBV13 - TGTGCCAGCAGCCGACTCACCGGGGAGCTGTTTTTT CASSRLTGELFF
TRBJ2-3 many TRBV29-1 TRBD1 TGCAGCGTTGGGCCACAGGGGCCAGATACGCAGTATTTT CSVGPQGPDTQYF
TRBJ2-1 - TRBV7-2 TRBD2 TGTGCCAGCAGCTTAGCGTTTTCCCAGCGGGGGGCCGATGAGCAGTTCTTC CASSLAFSQRGADEQFF
TRBJ2-7 - TRBV7-2 TRBD2 TGTGCCAGCAGCTTAGTGGTCACTAGCGGGAGTAGGGACGAGCAGTACTTC CASSLVVTSGSRDEQYF
TRBJ2-2 - TRBV7-2 TRBD2 TGTGCCAGCAGCCCCGGTGGGGGGGTCACCGGGGAGCTGTTTTTT CASSPGGGVTGELFF
TRBJ1-1 - TRBV19 - TGTGCCAGTAATCAGTACATGAACACTGAAGCTTTCTTT CASNQYMNTEAFF
TRBJ1-2 - TRBV27 - TGTGCCAGCAGTTTGGCCCCCGGGGACTATGGCTACACCTTC CASSLAPGDYGYTF
TRBJ2-4 few TRBV28 - TGTGCCAGCAGGCGGGTAAACATTCAGTACTTC CASRRVNIQYF
TRBJ1-1 few TRBV28 TRBD1 TGTGCCAGCAACGAAAGGGACAGGGGGCTCGCTTTCTTT CASNERDRGLAFF
TRBJ1-1 - TRBV18 - TGTGCCAGCTCGCCGGCGACAGGTAAAGCTTTCTTT CASSPATGKAFF
TRBJ2-1 few TRBV4-3 TRBD2 TGCGCCAGCAGCCAAGCCTCGGGGGGGGGTGAGCAGTTCTTC CASSQASGGGEQFF
TRBJ2-4 few TRBV18 - TGTGCCAGCTCACCACTCGGAGCAGGGGAAAACATTCAGTACTTC CASSPLGAGENIQYF
TRBJ1-1 - TRBV5-1 - TGCGCCAGCAGTTTGACAGTGAACACTGAAGCTTTCTTT CASSLTVNTEAFF
TRBJ2-6 - TRBV30 - TGCTCCACTTTGGCTGGGGCCAACGTCCTGACTTTC CSTLAGANVLTF
TRBJ2-2 few TRBV9 - TGTGCCAGCAGCGTAGGCCCAGGACTCAACACCGGGGAGCTGTTTTTT CASSVGPGLNTGELFF
TRBJ2-3 few TRBV5-1 TRBD1 TGCGCCAGCAGCCGACAGGGGACCACAGATACGCAGTATTTT CASSRQGTTDTQYF
TRBJ1-2 - TRBV29-1 - TGCAGCACCTCTGCGGTGATTGGAGGTAGCTATGGCTACACCTTC CSTSAVIGGSYGYTF
TRBJ1-2 - TRBV5-1 - TGCGCCAGCAGCTTGGACAGGGAGAACTATGGCTACACCTTC CASSLDRENYGYTF
TRBJ1-1 - TRBV18 TRBD1 TGTGCCAGCTCACCGACAGGGTGGGACACTGAAGCTTTCTTT CASSPTGWDTEAFF
TRBJ1-3 - TRBV2 - TGTGCCAGCAGTGAACTTCGGTTAGAGGACACCATATATTTT CASSELRLEDTIYF
TRBJ2-7 few TRBV13 TRBD1 TGTGCCAGCAGCTCCGCCACAGGGGGATGGCAGTACTTC CASSSATGGWQYF
TRBJ2-7 - TRBV5-1 TRBD1 TGCGCCAGCAGTCCTTCGGGACAGGCCTACGAGCAGTACTTC CASSPSGQAYEQYF